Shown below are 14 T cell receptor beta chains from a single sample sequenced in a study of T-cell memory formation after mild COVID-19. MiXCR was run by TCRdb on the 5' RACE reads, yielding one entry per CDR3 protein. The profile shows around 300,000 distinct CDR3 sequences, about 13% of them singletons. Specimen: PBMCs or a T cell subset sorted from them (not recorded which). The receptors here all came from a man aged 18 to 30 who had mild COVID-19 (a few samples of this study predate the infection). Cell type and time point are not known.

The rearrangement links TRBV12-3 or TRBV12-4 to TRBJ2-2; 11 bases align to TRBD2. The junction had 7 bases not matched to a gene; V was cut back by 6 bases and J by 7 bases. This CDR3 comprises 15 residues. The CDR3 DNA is TGTGCCAGCAGCACTAGCGGGGGCCGGGACGGGGAGCTGTTTTTT. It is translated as CASSTSGGRDGELFF.

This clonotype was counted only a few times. The CDR3 here is CASSYGGGTGELFF. CDR3 coding DNA: TGTGCCAGCAGTTACGGGGGCGGCACCGGGGAGCTGTTTTTT. The chain couples TRBV6-5 to TRBJ2-2; tentative D call: TRBD1 (6 bases). V dropped 2 bases and J dropped 4 bases, with 8 bases sitting between them. CDR3 length: 14 amino acids. Germline V gives CDR1 MNHEY, CDR2 SVGAGI.

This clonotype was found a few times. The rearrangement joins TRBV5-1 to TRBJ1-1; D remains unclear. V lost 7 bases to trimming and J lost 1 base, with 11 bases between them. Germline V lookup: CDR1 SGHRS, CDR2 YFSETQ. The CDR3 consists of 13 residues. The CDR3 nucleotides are TGCGCCAGCCAAAGTGATCCGAACACTGAAGCTTTCTTT. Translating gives CASQSDPNTEAFF.

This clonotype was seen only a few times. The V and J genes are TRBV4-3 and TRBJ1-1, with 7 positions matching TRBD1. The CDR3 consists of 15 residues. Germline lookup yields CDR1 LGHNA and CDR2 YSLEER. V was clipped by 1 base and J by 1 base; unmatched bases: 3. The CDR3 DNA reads TGCGCCAGCAGCCAAGCGCAGGGGGGGAACACTGAAGCTTTCTTT. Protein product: CASSQAQGGNTEAFF.

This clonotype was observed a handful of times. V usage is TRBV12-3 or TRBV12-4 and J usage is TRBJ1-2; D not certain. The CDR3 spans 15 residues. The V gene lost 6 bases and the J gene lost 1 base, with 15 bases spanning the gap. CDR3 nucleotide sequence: TGTGCCAGCAGCCCAGATTACACTGATAACTATGGCTACACCTTC. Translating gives CASSPDYTDNYGYTF.

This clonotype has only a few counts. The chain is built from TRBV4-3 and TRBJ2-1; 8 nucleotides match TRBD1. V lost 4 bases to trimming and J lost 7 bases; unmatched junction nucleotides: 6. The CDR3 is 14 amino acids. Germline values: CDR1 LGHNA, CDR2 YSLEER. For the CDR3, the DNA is TGCGCCAGCAGCCTCAGGGGGCGCGGGAATGAGCAGTTCTTC. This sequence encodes CASSLRGRGNEQFF.

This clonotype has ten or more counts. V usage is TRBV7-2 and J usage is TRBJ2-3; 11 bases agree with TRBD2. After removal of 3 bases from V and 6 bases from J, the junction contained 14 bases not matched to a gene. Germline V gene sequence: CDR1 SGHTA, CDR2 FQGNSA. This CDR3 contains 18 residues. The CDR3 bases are TGTGCCAGCAGCTTCACCGGGACTAGCGGTCCCGTGGCGGATACGCAGTATTTT. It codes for CASSFTGTSGPVADTQYF.

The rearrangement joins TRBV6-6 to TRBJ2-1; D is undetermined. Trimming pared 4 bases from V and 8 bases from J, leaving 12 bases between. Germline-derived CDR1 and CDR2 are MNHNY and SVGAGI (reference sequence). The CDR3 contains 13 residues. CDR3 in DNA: TGTGCCAGCAGTTCCCCTCCAAGGGATGAGCAGTTCTTC. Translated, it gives CASSSPPRDEQFF.

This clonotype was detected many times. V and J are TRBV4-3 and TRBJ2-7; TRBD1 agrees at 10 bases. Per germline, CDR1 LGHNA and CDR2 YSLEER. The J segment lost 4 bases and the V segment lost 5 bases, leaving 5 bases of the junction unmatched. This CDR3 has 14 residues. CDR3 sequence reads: CASSIGTGVYEQYF. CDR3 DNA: TGCGCCAGCAGCATCGGGACAGGGGTATACGAGCAGTACTTC.

In nucleotides, the CDR3 is TGTGCCAGCAGCTTAAGTTGGGGAGAGACCCAGTACTTC. This sequence encodes CASSLSWGETQYF. V usage is TRBV11-2 and J usage is TRBJ2-5; D gene uncertain. V lost 2 bases, J lost 4 bases, and 8 bases lay in between. Germline V gene data show CDR1 as SGHAT and CDR2 as FQNNGV. The CDR3 extends over 13 amino acids.

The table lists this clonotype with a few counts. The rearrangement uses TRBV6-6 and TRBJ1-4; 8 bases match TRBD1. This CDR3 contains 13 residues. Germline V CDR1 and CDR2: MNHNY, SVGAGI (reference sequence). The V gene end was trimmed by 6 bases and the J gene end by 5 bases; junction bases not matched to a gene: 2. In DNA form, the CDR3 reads TGTGCCAGCAGGCGACAGGGGAATGAAAAACTGTTTTTT. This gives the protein CASRRQGNEKLFF.

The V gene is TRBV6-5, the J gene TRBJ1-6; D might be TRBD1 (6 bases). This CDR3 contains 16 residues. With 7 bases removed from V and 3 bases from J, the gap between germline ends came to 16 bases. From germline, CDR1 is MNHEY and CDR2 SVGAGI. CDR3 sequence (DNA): TGTGCCAGCACGGTAGGGGTAGGGGGCTATAATTCACCCCTCCACTTT. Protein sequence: CASTVGVGGYNSPLHF.

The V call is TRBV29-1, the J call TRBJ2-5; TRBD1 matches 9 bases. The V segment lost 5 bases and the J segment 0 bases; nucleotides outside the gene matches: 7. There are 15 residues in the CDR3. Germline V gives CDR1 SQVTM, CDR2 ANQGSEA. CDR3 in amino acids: CSVRQGVPYQETQYF. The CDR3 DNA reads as TGCAGCGTTAGACAGGGGGTCCCATACCAAGAGACCCAGTACTTC.

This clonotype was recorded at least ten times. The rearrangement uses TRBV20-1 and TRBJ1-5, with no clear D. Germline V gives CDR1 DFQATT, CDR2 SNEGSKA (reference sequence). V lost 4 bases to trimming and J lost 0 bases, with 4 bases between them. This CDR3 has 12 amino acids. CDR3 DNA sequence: TGCAGTGCTACCCCTAGCAATCAGCCCCAGCATTTT. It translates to CSATPSNQPQHF.